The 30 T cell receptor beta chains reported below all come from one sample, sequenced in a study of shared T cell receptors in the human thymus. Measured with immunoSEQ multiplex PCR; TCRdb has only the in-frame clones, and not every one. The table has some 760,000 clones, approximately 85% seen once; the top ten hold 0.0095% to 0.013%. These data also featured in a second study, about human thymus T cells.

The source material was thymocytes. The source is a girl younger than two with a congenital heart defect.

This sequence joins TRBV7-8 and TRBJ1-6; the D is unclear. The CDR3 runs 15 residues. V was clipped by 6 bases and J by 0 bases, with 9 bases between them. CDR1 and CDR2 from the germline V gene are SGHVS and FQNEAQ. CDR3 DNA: TGTGCCAGCAGGCTCCGGAGCTCCTATAATTCACCCCTCCACTTT. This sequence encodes CASRLRSSYNSPLHF.

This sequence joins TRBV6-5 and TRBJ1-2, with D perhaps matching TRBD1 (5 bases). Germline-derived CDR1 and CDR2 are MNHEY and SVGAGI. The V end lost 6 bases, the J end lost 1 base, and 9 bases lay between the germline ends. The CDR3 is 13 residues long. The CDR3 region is CASRKQVNYGYTF. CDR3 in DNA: TGTGCCAGCAGGAAACAGGTTAACTATGGCTACACCTTC.

CDR3 nucleotide sequence: TGCGCCAGCAGCCAAGAAAAAGAGTTCTACGAGCAGTACTTC. It translates to CASSQEKEFYEQYF. The V and J genes are TRBV4-3 and TRBJ2-7; D not resolved. The CDR3 consists of 14 residues. The V and J ends lost 0 bases and 3 bases respectively, with 9 bases between them. CDR1 is LGHNA and CDR2 is YSLEER in the germline V gene.

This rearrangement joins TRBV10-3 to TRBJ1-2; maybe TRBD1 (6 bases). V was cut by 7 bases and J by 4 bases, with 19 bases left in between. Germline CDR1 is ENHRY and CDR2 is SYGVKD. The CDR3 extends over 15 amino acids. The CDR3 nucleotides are TGTGCCATCACACAATTAGCAGGACAGACCTATGGCTACACCTTC. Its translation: CAITQLAGQTYGYTF.

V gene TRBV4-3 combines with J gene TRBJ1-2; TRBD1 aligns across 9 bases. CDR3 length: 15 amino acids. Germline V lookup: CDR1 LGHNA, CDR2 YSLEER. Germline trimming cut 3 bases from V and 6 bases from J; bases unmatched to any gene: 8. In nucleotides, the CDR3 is TGCGCCAGCAGCCAGGAGAGGGGACAGGGCCATGGCTACACCTTC. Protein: CASSQERGQGHGYTF.

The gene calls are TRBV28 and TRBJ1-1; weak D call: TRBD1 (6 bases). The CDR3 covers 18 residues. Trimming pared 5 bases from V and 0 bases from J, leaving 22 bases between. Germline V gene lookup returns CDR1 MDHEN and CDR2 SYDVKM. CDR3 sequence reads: CASSDNPRGYRVNTEAFF. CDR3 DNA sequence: TGTGCCAGCAGTGACAACCCCCGAGGGTACAGGGTGAACACTGAAGCTTTCTTT.

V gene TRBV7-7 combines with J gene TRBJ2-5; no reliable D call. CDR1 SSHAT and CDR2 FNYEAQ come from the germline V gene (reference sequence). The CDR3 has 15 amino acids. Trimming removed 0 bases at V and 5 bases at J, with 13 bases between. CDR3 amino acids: CASSLAPGFRETQYF. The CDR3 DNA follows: TGTGCCAGCAGCTTAGCCCCGGGTTTTAGGGAGACCCAGTACTTC. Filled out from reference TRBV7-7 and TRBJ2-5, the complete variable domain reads GAGVSQSPRYKVTKRGQDVTLRCDPISSHATLYWYQQALGQGPEFLTYFNYEAQPDKSGLPSDRFSAERPEGSISTLTIQRTEQRDSAMYRCASSLAPGFRETQYFGPGTRLLVL.

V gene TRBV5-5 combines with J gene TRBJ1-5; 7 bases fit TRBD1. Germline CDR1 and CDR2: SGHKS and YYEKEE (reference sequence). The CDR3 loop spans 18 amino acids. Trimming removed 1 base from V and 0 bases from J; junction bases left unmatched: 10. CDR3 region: CASSLTQGTAYSNQPQHF. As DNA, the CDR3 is TGTGCCAGCAGCTTGACTCAGGGGACAGCATATAGCAATCAGCCCCAGCATTTT.

The CDR3 bases are TGTGCCAGCAGCATCACAGGGGTCACAGATACGCAGTATTTT. It encodes CASSITGVTDTQYF. This chain joins TRBV28 and TRBJ2-3, with TRBD1 identical over 7 bases. The CDR3 sequence is 14 residues long. J gave up 2 bases and V 6 bases, and 5 bases lay outside the gene matches. Germline V gene sequence: CDR1 MDHEN, CDR2 SYDVKM.

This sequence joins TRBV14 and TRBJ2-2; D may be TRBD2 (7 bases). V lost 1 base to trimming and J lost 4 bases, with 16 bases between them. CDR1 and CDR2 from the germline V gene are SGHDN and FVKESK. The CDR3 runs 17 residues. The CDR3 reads CASSQGGGYGFTGELFF. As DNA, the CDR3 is TGTGCCAGCAGCCAAGGGGGGGGCTATGGATTCACCGGGGAGCTGTTTTTT. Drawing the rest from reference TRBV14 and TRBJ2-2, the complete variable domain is EAGVTQFPSHSVIEKGQTVTLRCDPISGHDNLYWYRRVMGKEIKFLLHFVKESKQDESGMPNNRFLAERTGGTYSTLKVQPAELEDSGVYFCASSQGGGYGFTGELFFGEGSRLTVL.

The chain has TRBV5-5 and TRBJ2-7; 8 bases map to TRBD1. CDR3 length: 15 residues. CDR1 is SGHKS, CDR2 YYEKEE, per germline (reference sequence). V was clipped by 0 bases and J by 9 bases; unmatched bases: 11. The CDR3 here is CASSLADRGEMVQYF. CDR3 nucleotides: TGTGCCAGCAGCTTGGCCGACAGGGGAGAAATGGTGCAGTACTTC.

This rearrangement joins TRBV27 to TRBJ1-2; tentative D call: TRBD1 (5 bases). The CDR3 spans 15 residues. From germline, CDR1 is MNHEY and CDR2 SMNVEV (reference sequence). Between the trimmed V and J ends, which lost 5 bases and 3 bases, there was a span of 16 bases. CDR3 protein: CASSISGRQDYGYTF. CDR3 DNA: TGTGCCAGCAGTATTTCAGGGCGCCAGGACTATGGCTACACCTTC.

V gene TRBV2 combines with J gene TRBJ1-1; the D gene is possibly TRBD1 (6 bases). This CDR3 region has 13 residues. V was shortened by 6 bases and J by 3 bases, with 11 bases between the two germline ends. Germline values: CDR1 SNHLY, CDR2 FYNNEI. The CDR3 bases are TGTGCCAGCAGCGACAGGTTCTACACTGAAGCTTTCTTT. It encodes CASSDRFYTEAFF.

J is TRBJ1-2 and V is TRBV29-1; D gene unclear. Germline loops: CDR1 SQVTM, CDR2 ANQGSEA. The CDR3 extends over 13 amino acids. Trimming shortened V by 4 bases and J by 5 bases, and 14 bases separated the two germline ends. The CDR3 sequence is CSVVPETVYGYTF. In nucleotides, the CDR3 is TGCAGCGTTGTGCCGGAGACTGTATATGGCTACACCTTC.

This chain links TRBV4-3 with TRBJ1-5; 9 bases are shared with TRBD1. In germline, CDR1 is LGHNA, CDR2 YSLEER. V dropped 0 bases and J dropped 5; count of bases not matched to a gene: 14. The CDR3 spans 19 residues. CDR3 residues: CASSQDCGQGQGNDQPQHF. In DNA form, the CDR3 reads TGCGCCAGCAGCCAAGATTGTGGCCAGGGACAGGGAAACGATCAGCCCCAGCATTTT.

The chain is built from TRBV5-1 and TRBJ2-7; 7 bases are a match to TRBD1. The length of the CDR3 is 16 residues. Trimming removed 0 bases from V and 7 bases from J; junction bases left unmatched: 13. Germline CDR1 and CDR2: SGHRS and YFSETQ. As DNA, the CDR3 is TGCGCCAGCAGCTTGGCGGAGAACCGGACAGGCGGGGAGCAGTACTTC. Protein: CASSLAENRTGGEQYF.

The CDR3 loop is CASSPRGDFYRMQYF. In DNA, the CDR3 is TGTGCCAGCAGCCCCAGGGGGGATTTTTACCGAATGCAGTACTTC. This chain uses TRBV6-6 with TRBJ2-7, with a possible D match to TRBD1 (7 bases). The CDR3 runs to 15 residues. Germline CDR1 and CDR2: MNHNY and SVGAGI (reference sequence). V was shortened by 6 bases and J by 9 bases, with 24 bases between the two germline ends.

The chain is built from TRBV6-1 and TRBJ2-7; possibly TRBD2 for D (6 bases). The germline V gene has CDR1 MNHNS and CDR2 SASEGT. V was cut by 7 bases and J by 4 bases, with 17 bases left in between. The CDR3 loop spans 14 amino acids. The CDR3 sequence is CASTKIGGEYEQYF. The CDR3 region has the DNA TGTGCCAGCACCAAGATAGGCGGGGAATACGAGCAGTACTTC.

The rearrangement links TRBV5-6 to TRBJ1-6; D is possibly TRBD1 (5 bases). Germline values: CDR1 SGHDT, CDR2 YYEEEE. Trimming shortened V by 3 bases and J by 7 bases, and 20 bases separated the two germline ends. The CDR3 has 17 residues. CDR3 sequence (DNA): TGTGCCAGCAGCTCCTCTTTTCGGGGGACTAGGAATTCACCCCTCCACTTT. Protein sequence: CASSSSFRGTRNSPLHF.

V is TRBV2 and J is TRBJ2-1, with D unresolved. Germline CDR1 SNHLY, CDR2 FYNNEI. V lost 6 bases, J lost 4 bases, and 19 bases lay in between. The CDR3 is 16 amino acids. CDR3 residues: CASRVQTSLVYNEQFF. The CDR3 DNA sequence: TGTGCCAGCAGGGTACAGACATCCTTAGTTTACAATGAGCAGTTCTTC.

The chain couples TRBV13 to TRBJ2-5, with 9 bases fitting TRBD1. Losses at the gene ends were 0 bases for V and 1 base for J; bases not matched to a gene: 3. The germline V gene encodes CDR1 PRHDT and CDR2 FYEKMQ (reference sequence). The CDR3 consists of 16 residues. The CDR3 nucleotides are TGTGCCAGCAGCTTAGGGGGGACAGGGATCCAAGAGACCCAGTACTTC. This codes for CASSLGGTGIQETQYF.

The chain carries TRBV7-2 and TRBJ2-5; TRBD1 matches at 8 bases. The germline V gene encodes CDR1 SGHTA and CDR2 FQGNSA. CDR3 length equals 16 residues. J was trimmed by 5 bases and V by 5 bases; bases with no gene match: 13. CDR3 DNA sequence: TGTGCCAGCAGCCTCCAGGACAGGGAGGAGAGTGAGACCCAGTACTTC. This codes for CASSLQDREESETQYF.

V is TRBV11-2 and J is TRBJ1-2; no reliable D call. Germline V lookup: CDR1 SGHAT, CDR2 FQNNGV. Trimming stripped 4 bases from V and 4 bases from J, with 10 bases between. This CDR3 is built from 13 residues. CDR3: CASSCDTSYGYTF. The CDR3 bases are TGTGCCAGCAGCTGTGACACCTCCTATGGCTACACCTTC. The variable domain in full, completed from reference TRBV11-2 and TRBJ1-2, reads EAGVAQSPRYKIIEKRQSVAFWCNPISGHATLYWYQQILGQGPKLLIQFQNNGVVDDSQLPKDRFSAERLKGVDSTLKIQPAKLEDSAVYLCASSCDTSYGYTFGSGTRLTVV.

This chain's CDR3 is CATSRSSRTNEKLFF. DNA for the CDR3: TGTGCCACCAGCAGAAGTAGTCGCACTAATGAAAAACTGTTTTTT. The V and J genes are TRBV15 and TRBJ1-4; D is unclear. This CDR3 is 15 amino acids long. V was clipped by 2 bases and J by 2 bases, with 9 bases between them. Germline loops: CDR1 LNHNV, CDR2 YYDKDF (reference sequence).

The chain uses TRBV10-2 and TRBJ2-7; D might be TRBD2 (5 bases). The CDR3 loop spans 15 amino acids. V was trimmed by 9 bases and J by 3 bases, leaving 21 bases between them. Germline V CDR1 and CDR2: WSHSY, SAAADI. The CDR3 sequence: CASHFGLDGDYEQYF. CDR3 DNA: TGCGCCAGTCACTTCGGACTCGACGGAGACTACGAGCAGTACTTC.

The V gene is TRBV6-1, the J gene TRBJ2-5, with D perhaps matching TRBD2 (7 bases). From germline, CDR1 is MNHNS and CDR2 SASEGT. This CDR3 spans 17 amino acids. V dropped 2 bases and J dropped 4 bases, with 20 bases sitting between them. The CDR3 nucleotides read TGTGCCAGCAGTGAAAGGGCCGACGCCGGGGGGCGAGAGACCCAGTACTTC. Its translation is CASSERADAGGRETQYF.

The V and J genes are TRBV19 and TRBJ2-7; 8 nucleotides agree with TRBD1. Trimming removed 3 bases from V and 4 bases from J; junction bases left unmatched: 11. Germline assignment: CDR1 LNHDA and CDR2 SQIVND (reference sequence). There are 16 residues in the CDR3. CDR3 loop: CASSIGRDRPLYEQYF. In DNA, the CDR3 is TGTGCCAGTAGTATTGGCCGGGACAGGCCTTTGTACGAGCAGTACTTC.

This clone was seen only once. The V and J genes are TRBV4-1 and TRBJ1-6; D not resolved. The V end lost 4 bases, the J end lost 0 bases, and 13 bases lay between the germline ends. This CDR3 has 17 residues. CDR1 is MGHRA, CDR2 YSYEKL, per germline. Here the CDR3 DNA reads TGCGCCAGCAGCCCCCGATCTATTAGCTCCTATAATTCACCCCTCCACTTT. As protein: CASSPRSISSYNSPLHF.

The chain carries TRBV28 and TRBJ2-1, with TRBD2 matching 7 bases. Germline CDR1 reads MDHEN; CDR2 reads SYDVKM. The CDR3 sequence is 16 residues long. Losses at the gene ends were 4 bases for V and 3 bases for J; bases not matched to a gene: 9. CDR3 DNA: TGTGCCAGCAGTTCGGGGGACTACTCCCTCTACAATGAGCAGTTCTTC. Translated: CASSSGDYSLYNEQFF.

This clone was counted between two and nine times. Here the CDR3 DNA reads TGTGCCAGCAGTTGGGCAGAGCAGTACTTC. Amino acids: CASSWAEQYF. The chain uses TRBV2 and TRBJ2-7; no reliable D call. The CDR3 is made up of 10 amino acids. Trimming left V 5 bases short and J 7 bases short, with 6 bases between. The V gene's germline CDR1 is SNHLY and CDR2 FYNNEI.